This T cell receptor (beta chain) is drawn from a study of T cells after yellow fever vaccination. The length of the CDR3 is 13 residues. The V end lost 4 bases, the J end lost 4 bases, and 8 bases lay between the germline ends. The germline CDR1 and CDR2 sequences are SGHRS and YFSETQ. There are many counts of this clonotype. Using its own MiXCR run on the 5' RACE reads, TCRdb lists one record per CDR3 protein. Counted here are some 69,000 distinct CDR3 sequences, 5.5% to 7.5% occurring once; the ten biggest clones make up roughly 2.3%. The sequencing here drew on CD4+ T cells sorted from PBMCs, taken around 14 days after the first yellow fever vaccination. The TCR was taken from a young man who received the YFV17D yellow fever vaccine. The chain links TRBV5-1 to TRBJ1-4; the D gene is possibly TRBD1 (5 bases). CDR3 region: CASSDRDNEKLFF. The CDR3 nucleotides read TGCGCCAGCAGCGACAGAGATAATGAAAAACTGTTTTTT. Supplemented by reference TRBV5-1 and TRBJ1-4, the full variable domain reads KAGVTQTPRYLIKTRGQQVTLSCSPISGHRSVSWYQQTPGQGLQFLFEYFSETQRNKGNFPGRFSGRQFSNSRSEMNVSTLELGDSALYLCASSDRDNEKLFFGSGTQLSVL.